The 10 T cell receptor beta chains given below trace back to one sample, sequenced in a study of blood T cell repertoires in COVID-19. Sequenced by immunoSEQ multiplex PCR; TCRdb stores in-frame clones only, minus some. The sample lists approximately 330,000 clones, roughly 87% occurring once. Source material: peripheral blood. These receptors were collected from a man aged 25-45 years with COVID-19, enrolled during active disease.

The V and J genes are TRBV19 and TRBJ1-4, with 7 bases aligning to TRBD1. Germline CDR1 and CDR2: LNHDA and SQIVND (reference sequence). V gave up 2 bases and J gave up 7 bases; unmatched junction bases: 7. This CDR3 has 15 residues. Here the CDR3 reads CASSISGTEVEKLFF. CDR3 DNA: TGTGCCAGTAGTATAAGTGGGACAGAGGTTGAAAAACTGTTTTTT.

The chain links TRBV14 to TRBJ2-2, with a weak D call TRBD2 (6 bases). This CDR3 contains 12 residues. V lost 4 bases and J 7 bases, leaving 7 bases between the germline ends. Germline V gene sequence: CDR1 SGHDN, CDR2 FVKESK. In nucleotides, the CDR3 is TGTGCCAGCAGCCCCGGGGGCGGGGAGCTGTTTTTT. Its translation is CASSPGGGELFF.

This clone was picked up one time. This chain joins TRBV7-2 and TRBJ1-5; the D gene is possibly TRBD1 (5 bases). Germline values: CDR1 SGHTA, CDR2 FQGNSA. The germline V and J ends were trimmed by 2 bases and 3 bases, with 11 bases remaining between them. CDR3 length: 15 amino acids. The CDR3 DNA follows: TGTGCCAGCAGCTTATGGGAGGGGACCAATCAGCCCCAGCATTTT. This sequence encodes CASSLWEGTNQPQHF.

V and J are TRBV4-1 and TRBJ2-5; D perhaps matches TRBD1 (6 bases). Deletions cut 2 bases from V and 5 bases from J, with 9 bases between. There are 13 residues in the CDR3. The germline gives CDR1 MGHRA, CDR2 YSYEKL. CDR3 amino acids: CASSQWQGETQYF. The CDR3 nucleotides read TGCGCCAGCAGCCAATGGCAGGGGGAGACCCAGTACTTC.

This clone has only one observation. This chain uses TRBV5-6 with TRBJ2-1; 7 nucleotides match TRBD1. In germline, CDR1 is SGHDT, CDR2 YYEEEE. The CDR3 length is 18 residues. With 5 bases clipped from V and 2 bases from J, the junction kept 16 bases outside the gene matches. The DNA of the CDR3 is TGTGCCAGCAGGCCCGGGACAGCCGCCCCACGGACCTACAATGAGCAGTTCTTC. The encoded protein is CASRPGTAAPRTYNEQFF.

The chain links TRBV28 to TRBJ1-2; TRBD1 might be the D (5 bases). Trimming shortened V by 5 bases and J by 4 bases, and 11 bases separated the two germline ends. CDR1 and CDR2 (germline): MDHEN, SYDVKM. The CDR3 runs to 13 residues. The CDR3 protein is CASSPQGIYGYTF. The CDR3 DNA reads as TGTGCCAGCAGTCCTCAGGGAATCTATGGCTACACCTTC.

This chain joins TRBV27 and TRBJ1-2; TRBD1 aligns across 8 bases. With 8 bases clipped from V and 8 bases from J, the junction kept 16 bases outside the gene matches. Germline V gene data show CDR1 as MNHEY and CDR2 as SMNVEV (reference sequence). The CDR3 extends over 15 amino acids. CDR3 nucleotide sequence: TGTGCCAGCTCCTCGGAGGACAGGGTCCGGGGGGGCTACACCTTC. It is translated as CASSSEDRVRGGYTF.

Here the CDR3 reads CASSEGGRRVIGYTF. In DNA, the CDR3 is TGTGCCAGCAGTGAAGGTGGACGCAGGGTTATCGGCTACACCTTC. This rearrangement joins TRBV25-1 to TRBJ1-2, with D tentatively TRBD1 (5 bases). This CDR3 spans 15 amino acids. Trimming cost V 2 bases and J 8 bases, with 18 bases left between them. Germline V gene sequence: CDR1 MGHDK, CDR2 SYGVNS.

This clone was detected only once. The chain has TRBV28 and TRBJ1-2, with D unclear. Germline V lookup: CDR1 MDHEN, CDR2 SYDVKM. CDR3 length: 13 residues. Trimming left V 6 bases short and J 8 bases short, with 16 bases between. The CDR3: CASSPVGRLGYTF. DNA for the CDR3: TGTGCCAGCAGCCCAGTGGGTAGACTCGGCTACACCTTC.

This sequence joins TRBV18 and TRBJ1-2; no firm D call. Germline CDR1 and CDR2: KGHSH and LQKENI. Trimming took off 3 bases at V and 0 bases at J, with 14 bases between the two ends. CDR3 length: 16 amino acids. This chain's CDR3 is CASSPSRGSPNYGYTF. In DNA, the CDR3 is TGTGCCAGCTCACCGAGCCGCGGCAGCCCTAACTATGGCTACACCTTC.